This TCR beta chain originates from a study of blood T cells in healthy people across ages. Comments on this clonotype: One base away lies a much larger clone, so this may be a sequencing read error.

For the second PCR, which ran for about 7 to 12 cycles, a sample-barcoded 5' primer and a J-beta primer mix were used. TCRdb processed the 5' RACE reads anew with MiXCR; each CDR3 protein has one entry. Here the sample spans 910,000 or so distinct CDR3 sequences, 51% being singletons. This CDR3 region has 14 residues. Germline values: CDR1 MNHEY, CDR2 SVGEGT. This receptor was identified in a woman aged 55-70 years in good health. The chain links TRBV6-2 or TRBV6-3 to TRBJ2-4; 8 nucleotides agree with TRBD1. The J call may be wrong; the DNA end is better matched by TRBJ2-5. Sequenced: blood. CDR3 loop: CASGYRTGKETQYF. The DNA for the CDR3 is TGTGCCAGCGGTTACCGGACAGGGAAAGAGACCCAGTACTTC.